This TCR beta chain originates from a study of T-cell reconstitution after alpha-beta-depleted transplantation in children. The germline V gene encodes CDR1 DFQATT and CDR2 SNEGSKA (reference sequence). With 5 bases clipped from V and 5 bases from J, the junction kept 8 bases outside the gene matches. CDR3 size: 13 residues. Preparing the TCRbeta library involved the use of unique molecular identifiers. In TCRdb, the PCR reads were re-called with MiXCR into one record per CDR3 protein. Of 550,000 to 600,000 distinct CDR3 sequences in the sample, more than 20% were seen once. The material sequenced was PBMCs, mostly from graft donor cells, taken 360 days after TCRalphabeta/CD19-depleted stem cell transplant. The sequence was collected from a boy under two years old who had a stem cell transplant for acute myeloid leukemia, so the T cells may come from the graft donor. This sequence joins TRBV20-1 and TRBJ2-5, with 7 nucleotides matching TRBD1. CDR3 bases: TGCAGTGCTGGGAACAGGGGAGAGGAGACCCAGTACTTC. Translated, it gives CSAGNRGEETQYF.